This T cell receptor beta chain emerged from a study of shared clonotypes between healthy human individuals. The repertoire was sequenced with immunoSEQ multiplex PCR; TCRdb's copy has only in-frame clones and lacks some. This sample has about 980,000 clones, with 60% to 85% found just once. Germline V gene data show CDR1 as GTSNPN and CDR2 as SVGIG (reference sequence). The CDR3 totals 11 residues. V lost 4 bases and J lost 5; bases outside the gene matches: 1. The TCR originated in a man aged 18 to 30 in good health. The V gene is TRBV30, the J gene TRBJ1-1; the match to TRBD1 covers 7 bases. Sequencing was performed on memory CD4+ T cells sorted from blood. The sample's subset: CD45RA-negative fraction. CDR3 region: CAWTQGTEAFF. CDR3 bases: TGTGCCTGGACACAGGGGACTGAAGCTTTCTTT.